The T cell receptor (beta chain) under discussion was sequenced for a study of blood T cell repertoires in COVID-19. Study overall: The United States, Italy and Spain were the sources of the acute and convalescent COVID-19 samples. Sample material is recorded as cDNA or gDNA derived from T cells, B-cell-depleted T cells, or PBMCs.

The V gene's germline CDR1 is ENHRY and CDR2 SYGVKD. V lost 5 bases, J lost 6 bases, and 7 bases stayed unmatched. The CDR3 consists of 15 residues. In the source study's methods: From reference gene primer amplification, estimates of nucleated cell counts were derived. Clones were read by immunoSEQ multiplex PCR, and TCRdb kept only the in-frame ones, dropping some. Clone size and the V and J calls come from that table; the DNA yielded D and trimming. The table shows 150,000 to 200,000 clones, with about 87% occurring only once. What was sequenced was peripheral blood. The chain has TRBV10-3 and TRBJ2-3; TRBD1 matches at 11 bases. This clonotype originated in a man aged 55 to 70 with acute or convalescent COVID-19. Here the CDR3 reads CAISPGQGALDTQYF. In DNA form, the CDR3 reads TGTGCCATCAGTCCTGGACAGGGGGCGTTGGATACGCAGTATTTT.